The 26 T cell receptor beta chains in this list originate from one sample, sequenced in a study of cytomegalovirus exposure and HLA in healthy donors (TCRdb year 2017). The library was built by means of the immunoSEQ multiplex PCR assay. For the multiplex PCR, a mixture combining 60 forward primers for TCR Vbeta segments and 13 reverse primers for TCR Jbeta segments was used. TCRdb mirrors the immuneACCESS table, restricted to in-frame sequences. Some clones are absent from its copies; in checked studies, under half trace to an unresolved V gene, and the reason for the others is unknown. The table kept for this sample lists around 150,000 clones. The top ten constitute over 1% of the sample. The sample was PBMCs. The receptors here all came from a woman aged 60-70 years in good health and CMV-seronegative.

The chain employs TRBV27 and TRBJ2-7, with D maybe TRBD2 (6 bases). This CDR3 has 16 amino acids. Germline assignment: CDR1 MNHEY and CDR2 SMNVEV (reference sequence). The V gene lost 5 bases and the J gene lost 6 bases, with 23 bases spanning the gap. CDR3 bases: TGTGCCAGCAGTCGGGAGCGTTATGCGGGGCTCGGCGAGCAGTACTTC. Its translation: CASSRERYAGLGEQYF.

CDR3 residues: CASSGEALGPQETQYF. The CDR3 DNA is TGTGCCAGCAGCGGAGAGGCCCTGGGGCCCCAAGAGACCCAGTACTTC. J is TRBJ2-5 and V is TRBV9; D perhaps matches TRBD1 (5 bases). Trimming shortened V by 3 bases and J by 1 base, and 16 bases separated the two germline ends. Germline V CDR1 and CDR2: SGDLS, YYNGEE. This CDR3 has 16 residues.

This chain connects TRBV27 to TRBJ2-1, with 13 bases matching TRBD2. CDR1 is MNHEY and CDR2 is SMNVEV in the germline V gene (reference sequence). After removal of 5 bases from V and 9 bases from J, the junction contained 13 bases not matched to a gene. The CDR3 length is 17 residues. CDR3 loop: CASSKPGLAGPRSEQFF. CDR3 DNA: TGTGCCAGCAGTAAACCGGGACTAGCGGGGCCGCGGTCTGAGCAGTTCTTC.

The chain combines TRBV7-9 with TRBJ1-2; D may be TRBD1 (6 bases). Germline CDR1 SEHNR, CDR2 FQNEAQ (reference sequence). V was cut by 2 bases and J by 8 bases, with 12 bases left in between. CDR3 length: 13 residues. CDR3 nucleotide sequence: TGTGCCAGCAGCTTACCGGACAGAATGGGCTACACCTTC. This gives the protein CASSLPDRMGYTF.

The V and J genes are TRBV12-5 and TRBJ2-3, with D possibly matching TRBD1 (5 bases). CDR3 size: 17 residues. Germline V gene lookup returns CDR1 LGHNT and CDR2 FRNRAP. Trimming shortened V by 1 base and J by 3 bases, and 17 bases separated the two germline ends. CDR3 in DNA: TGTGCTAGTGGTTTGGCTCAAGCAGCAGGGCCTACAGATACGCAGTATTTT. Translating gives CASGLAQAAGPTDTQYF. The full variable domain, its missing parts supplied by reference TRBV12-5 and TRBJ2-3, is DARVTQTPRHKVTEMGQEVTMRCQPILGHNTVFWYRQTMMQGLELLAYFRNRAPLDDSGMPKDRFSAEMPDATLATLKIQPSEPRDSAVYFCASGLAQAAGPTDTQYFGPGTRLTVL.

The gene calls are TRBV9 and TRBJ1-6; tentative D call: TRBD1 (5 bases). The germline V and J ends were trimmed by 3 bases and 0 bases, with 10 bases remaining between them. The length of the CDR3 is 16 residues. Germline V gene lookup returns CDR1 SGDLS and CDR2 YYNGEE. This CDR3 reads CASSETGSSYNSPLHF. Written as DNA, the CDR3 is TGTGCCAGCAGCGAAACAGGAAGCTCCTATAATTCACCCCTCCACTTT.

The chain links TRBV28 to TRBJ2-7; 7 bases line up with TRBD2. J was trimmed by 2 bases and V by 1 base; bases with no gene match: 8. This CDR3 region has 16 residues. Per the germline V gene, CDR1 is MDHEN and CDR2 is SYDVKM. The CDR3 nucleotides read TGTGCCAGCAGTTTATTGGGGGAGGGCCCCCCCTACGAGCAGTACTTC. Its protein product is CASSLLGEGPPYEQYF.

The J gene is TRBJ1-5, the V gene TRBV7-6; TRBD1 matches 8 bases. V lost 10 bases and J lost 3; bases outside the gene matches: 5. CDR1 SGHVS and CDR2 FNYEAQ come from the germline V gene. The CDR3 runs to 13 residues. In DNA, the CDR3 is TGTGCCACCGGGACAGGACCCAATCAGCCCCAGCATTTT. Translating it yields CATGTGPNQPQHF.

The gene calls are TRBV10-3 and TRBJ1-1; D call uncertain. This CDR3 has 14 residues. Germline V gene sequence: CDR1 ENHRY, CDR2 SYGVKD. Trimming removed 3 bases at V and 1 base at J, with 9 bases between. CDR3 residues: CAISEKLSNTEAFF. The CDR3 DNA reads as TGTGCCATCAGTGAAAAACTTTCGAACACTGAAGCTTTCTTT.

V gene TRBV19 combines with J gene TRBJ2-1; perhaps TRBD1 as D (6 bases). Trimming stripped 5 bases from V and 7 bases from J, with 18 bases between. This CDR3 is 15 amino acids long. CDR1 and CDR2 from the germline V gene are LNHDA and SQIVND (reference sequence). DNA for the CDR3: TGTGCCAGTAGTGAGAATGCAGGGGCGCGGAATGAGCAGTTCTTC. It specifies CASSENAGARNEQFF.

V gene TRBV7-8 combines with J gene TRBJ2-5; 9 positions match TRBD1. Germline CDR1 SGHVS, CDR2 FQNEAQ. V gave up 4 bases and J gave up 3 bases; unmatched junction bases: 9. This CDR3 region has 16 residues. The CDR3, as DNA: TGTGCCAGCAGCTCCTATAAGACAGGGGGTAAAGAGACCCAGTACTTC. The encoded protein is CASSSYKTGGKETQYF.

The CDR3, as DNA: TGTGCCAGCAGTGAACAAGGGAGTGGGAACACTGAAGCTTTCTTT. This translates into CASSEQGSGNTEAFF. The chain carries TRBV6-1 and TRBJ1-1; D call uncertain. The V end was cut by 2 bases, the J end by 1 base, with 11 bases between. The germline CDR1 and CDR2 sequences are MNHNS and SASEGT. The CDR3 is 15 residues long.

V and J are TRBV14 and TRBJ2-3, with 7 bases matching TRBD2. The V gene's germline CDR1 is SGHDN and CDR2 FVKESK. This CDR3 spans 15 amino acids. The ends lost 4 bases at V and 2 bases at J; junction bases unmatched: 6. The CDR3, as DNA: TGTGCCAGCAGCCTAAAACTAGCGAACACAGATACGCAGTATTTT. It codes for CASSLKLANTDTQYF.

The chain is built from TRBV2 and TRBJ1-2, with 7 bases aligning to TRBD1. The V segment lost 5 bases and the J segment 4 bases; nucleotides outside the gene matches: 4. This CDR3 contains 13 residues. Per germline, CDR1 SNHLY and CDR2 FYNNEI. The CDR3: CASSYGTVYGYTF. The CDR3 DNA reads TGTGCCAGCAGTTACGGGACAGTCTATGGCTACACCTTC.

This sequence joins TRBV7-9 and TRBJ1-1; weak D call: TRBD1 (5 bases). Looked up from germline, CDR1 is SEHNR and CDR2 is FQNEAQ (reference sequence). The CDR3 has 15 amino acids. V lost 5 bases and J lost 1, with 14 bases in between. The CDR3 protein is CASSERNQGNTEAFF. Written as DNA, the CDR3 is TGTGCCAGCAGCGAACGAAATCAGGGGAACACTGAAGCTTTCTTT.

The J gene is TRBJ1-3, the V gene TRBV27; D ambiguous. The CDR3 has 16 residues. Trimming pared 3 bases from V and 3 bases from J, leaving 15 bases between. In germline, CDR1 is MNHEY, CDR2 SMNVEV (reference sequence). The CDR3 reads CASSFRAAGGGNTIYF. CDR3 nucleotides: TGTGCCAGCAGTTTCCGGGCCGCGGGCGGTGGAAACACCATATATTTT.

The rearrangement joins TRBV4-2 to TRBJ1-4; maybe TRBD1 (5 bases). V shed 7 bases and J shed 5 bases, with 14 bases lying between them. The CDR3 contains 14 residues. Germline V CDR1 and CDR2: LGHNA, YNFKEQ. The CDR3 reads CASTLGGENEKLFF. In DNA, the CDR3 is TGTGCCAGCACCCTGGGGGGGGAAAATGAAAAACTGTTTTTT.

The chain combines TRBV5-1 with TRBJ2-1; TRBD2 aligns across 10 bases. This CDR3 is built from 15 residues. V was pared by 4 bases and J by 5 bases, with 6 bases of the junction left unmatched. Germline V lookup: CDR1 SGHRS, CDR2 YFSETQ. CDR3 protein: CASSLLAGVNNEQFF. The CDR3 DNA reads TGCGCCAGCAGCCTCCTAGCGGGAGTCAACAATGAGCAGTTCTTC.

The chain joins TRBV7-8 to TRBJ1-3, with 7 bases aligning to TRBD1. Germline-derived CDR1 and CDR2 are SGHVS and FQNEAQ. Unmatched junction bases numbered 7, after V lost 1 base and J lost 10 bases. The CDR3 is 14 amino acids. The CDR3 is CASSLGVDRETIYF. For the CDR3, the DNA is TGTGCCAGCAGCTTAGGGGTCGACAGGGAGACCATATATTTT.

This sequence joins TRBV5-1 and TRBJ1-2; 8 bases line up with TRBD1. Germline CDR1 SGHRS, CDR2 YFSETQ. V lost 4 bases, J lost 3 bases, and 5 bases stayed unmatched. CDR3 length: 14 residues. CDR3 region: CASSQDRGYYGYTF. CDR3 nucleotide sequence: TGCGCCAGCAGCCAAGACAGGGGCTACTATGGCTACACCTTC.

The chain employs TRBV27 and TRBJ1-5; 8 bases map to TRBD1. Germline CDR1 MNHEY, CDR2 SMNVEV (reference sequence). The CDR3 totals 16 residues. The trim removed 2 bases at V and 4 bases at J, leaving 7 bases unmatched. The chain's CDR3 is CASSLQGQAVNQPQHF. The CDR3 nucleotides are TGTGCCAGCAGTTTACAGGGACAGGCGGTAAATCAGCCCCAGCATTTT.

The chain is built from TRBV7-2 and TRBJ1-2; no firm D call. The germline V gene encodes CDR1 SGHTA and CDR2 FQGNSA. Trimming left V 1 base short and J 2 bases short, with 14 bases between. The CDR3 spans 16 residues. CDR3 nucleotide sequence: TGTGCCAGCAGCTTAGATCGCAGCGCCCGAAACTATGGCTACACCTTC. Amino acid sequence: CASSLDRSARNYGYTF.

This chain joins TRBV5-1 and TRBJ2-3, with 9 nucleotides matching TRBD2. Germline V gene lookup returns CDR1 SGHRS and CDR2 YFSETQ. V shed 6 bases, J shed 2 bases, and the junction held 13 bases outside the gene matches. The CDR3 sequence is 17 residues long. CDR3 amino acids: CASTQRASGANTDTQYF. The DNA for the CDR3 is TGCGCCAGCACCCAGAGGGCTAGCGGGGCAAACACAGATACGCAGTATTTT.

This CDR3 is CASSVGAGSYNEQFF. The CDR3 DNA is TGTGCCAGCAGCGTAGGAGCAGGCTCCTACAATGAGCAGTTCTTC. V is TRBV9 and J is TRBJ2-1; D is uncertain. The germline gives CDR1 SGDLS, CDR2 YYNGEE. The V gene lost 0 bases and the J gene lost 0 bases, with 7 bases spanning the gap. This CDR3 has 15 residues. The full variable domain, rest sourced from reference TRBV9 and TRBJ2-1, is DSGVTQTPKHLITATGQRVTLRCSPRSGDLSVYWYQQSLDQGLQFLIQYYNGEERAKGNILERFSAQQFPDLHSELNLSSLELGDSALYFCASSVGAGSYNEQFFGPGTRLTVL.

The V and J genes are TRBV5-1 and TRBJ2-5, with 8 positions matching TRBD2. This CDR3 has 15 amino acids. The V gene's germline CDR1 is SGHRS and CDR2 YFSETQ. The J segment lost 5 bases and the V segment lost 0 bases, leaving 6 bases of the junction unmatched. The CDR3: CASSLEGTRVETQYF. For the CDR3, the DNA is TGCGCCAGCAGCTTGGAGGGGACTAGGGTGGAGACCCAGTACTTC.

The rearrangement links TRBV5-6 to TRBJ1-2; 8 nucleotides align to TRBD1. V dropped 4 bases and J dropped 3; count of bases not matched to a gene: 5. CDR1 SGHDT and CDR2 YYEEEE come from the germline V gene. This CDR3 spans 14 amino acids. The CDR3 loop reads CASSRTGLDYGYTF. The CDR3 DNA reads TGTGCCAGCAGCCGGACAGGGCTGGACTATGGCTACACCTTC.